The clone carrying this TCR beta chain was seen a few times. The antigen is not known. Germline V lookup: CDR1 MNHNS, CDR2 SASEGT. The CDR3 has 17 amino acids. Between the trimmed V and J ends, which lost 2 bases and 4 bases, there was a span of 19 bases. The data stem from a study of response to subunit inactivated influenza vaccine. TCRdb re-derived calls from the RT-PCR reads in MiXCR, one entry per CDR3 protein. The repertoire holds around 750,000 distinct CDR3 sequences, 21% seen once, with roughly 10% in the top ten. Findings and limits, study-wide: It was suggested by the authors that few new T cells are recruited by each seasonal influenza vaccination.

The gene calls are TRBV6-1 and TRBJ2-3; TRBD1 might be the D (6 bases). The source material was PBMCs from blood, sampled roughly 5 days after vaccination. This clonotype was sampled from a man aged 50 to 60 who received an inactivated influenza vaccine. The CDR3, as DNA: TGTGCCAGCAGTGAACTGACAGGTTATGGTTCTCCAGATACGCAGTATTTT. Its translation: CASSELTGYGSPDTQYF.